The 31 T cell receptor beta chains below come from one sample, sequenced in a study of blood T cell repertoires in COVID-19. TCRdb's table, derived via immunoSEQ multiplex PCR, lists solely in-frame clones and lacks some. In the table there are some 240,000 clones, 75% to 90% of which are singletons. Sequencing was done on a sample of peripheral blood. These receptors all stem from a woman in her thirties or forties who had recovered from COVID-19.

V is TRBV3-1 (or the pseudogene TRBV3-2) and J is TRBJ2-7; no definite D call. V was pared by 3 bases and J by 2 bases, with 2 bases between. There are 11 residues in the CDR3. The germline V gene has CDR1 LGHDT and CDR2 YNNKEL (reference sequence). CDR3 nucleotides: TGTGCCAGCAGCCACACCTACGAGCAGTACTTC. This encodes CASSHTYEQYF.

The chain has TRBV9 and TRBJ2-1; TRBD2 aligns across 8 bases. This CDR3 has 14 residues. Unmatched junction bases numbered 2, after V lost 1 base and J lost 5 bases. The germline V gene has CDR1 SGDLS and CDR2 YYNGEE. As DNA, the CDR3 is TGTGCCAGCAGCGTAAGCGGGAGCGACAATGAGCAGTTCTTC. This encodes CASSVSGSDNEQFF.

In DNA, the CDR3 is TGTGCCAGCAGCCTAACCGGGACAGAGAATGAAAAACTGTTTTTT. Its protein product is CASSLTGTENEKLFF. The chain is built from TRBV9 and TRBJ1-4; 7 nucleotides line up with TRBD1. The CDR3 consists of 15 residues. Germline-derived CDR1 and CDR2 are SGDLS and YYNGEE. The V segment lost 4 bases and the J segment 5 bases; nucleotides outside the gene matches: 8.

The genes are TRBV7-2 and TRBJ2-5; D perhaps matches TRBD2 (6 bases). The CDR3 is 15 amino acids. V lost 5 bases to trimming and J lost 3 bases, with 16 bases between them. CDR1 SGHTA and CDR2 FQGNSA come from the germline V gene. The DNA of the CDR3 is TGTGCCAGCAGCCCCCGGCGGGGCTCGGAAGAGACCCAGTACTTC. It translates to CASSPRRGSEETQYF. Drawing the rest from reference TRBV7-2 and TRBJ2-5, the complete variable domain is GAGVSQSPSNKVTEKGKDVELRCDPISGHTALYWYRQSLGQGLEFLIYFQGNSAPDKSGLPSDRFSAERTGGSVSTLTIQRTQQEDSAVYLCASSPRRGSEETQYFGPGTRLLVL.

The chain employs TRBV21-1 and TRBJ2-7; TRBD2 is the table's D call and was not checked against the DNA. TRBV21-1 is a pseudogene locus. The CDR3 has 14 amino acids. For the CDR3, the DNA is TGTGCCAGCAGCCTTCGGGATCCCCCTGACGAGCAGTACGTC. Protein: CASSLRDPPDEQYV.

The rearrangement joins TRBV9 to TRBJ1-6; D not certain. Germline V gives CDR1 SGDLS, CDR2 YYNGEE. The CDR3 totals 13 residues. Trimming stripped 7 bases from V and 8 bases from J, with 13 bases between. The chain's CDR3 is CASSRGSHSPLHF. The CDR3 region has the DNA TGTGCCAGCTCCCGCGGGTCGCATTCACCCCTCCACTTT.

CDR3 loop: CAISEWGSEETQYF. CDR3 nucleotides: TGTGCCATCAGTGAGTGGGGCAGTGAAGAGACCCAGTACTTC. This chain connects TRBV10-3 to TRBJ2-5; TRBD1 is a possible D gene (5 bases). Germline values: CDR1 ENHRY, CDR2 SYGVKD. V was cut by 1 base and J by 3 bases, with 9 bases left in between. The CDR3 has 14 amino acids.

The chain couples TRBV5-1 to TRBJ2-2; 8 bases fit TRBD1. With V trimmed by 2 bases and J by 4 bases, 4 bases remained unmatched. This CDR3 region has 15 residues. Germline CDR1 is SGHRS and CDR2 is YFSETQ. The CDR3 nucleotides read TGCGCCAGCAGCTTAGGACAGGGAATCACCGGGGAGCTGTTTTTT. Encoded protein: CASSLGQGITGELFF.

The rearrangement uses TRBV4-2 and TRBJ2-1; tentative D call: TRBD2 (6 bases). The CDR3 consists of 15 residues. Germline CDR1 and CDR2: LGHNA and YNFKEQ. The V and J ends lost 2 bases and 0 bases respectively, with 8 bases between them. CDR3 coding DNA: TGTGCCAGCAGCCAAAGTAGCGGCTCCTACAATGAGCAGTTCTTC. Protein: CASSQSSGSYNEQFF.

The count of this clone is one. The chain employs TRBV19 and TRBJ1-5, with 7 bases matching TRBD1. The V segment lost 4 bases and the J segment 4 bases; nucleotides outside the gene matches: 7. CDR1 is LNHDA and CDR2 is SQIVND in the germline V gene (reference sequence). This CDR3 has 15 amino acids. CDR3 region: CASSNRGNRNQPQHF. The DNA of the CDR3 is TGTGCCAGTAGTAACAGGGGTAACCGAAATCAGCCCCAGCATTTT.

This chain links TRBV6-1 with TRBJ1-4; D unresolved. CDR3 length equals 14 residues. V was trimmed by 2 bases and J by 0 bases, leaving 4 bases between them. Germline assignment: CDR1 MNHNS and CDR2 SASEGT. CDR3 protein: CASSESATNEKLFF. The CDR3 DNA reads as TGTGCCAGCAGTGAATCTGCAACTAATGAAAAACTGTTTTTT.

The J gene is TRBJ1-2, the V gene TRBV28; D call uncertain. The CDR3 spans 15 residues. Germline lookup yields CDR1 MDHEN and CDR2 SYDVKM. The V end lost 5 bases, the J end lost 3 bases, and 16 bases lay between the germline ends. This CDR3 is CASSDLGRSDYGYTF. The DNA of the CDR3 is TGTGCCAGCAGTGACCTAGGGAGGAGTGACTATGGCTACACCTTC.

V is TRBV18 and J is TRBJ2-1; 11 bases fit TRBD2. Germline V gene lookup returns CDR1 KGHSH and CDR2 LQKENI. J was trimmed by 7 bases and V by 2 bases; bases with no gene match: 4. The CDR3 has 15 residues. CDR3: CASSPTSGGLNEQFF. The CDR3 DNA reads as TGTGCCAGCTCACCAACTAGCGGGGGTTTGAATGAGCAGTTCTTC.

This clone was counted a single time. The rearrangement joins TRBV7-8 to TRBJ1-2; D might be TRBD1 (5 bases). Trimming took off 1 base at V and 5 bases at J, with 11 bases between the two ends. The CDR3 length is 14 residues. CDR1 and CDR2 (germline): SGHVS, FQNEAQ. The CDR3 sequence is CASSLDVTVYGYTF. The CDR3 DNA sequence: TGTGCCAGCAGCTTAGATGTGACAGTTTATGGCTACACCTTC.

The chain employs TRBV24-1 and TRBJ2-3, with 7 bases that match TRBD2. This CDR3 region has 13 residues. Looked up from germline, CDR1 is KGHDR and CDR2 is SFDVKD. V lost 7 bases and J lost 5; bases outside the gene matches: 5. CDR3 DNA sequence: TGTGCCACCAGGGACTGGGGGGGAGATACGCAGTATTTT. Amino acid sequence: CATRDWGGDTQYF.

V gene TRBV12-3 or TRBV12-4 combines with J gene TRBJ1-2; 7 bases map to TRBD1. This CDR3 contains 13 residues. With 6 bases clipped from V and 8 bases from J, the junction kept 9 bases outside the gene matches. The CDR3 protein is CASSQRQGGGYTF. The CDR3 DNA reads TGTGCCAGCAGCCAAAGACAGGGTGGCGGCTACACCTTC.

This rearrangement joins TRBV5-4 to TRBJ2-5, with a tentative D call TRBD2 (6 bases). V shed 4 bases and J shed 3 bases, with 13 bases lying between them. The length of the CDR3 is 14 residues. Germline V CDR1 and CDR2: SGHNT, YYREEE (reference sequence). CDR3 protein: CASSHAGRKETQYF. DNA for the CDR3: TGTGCCAGCAGCCATGCGGGACGCAAAGAGACCCAGTACTTC.

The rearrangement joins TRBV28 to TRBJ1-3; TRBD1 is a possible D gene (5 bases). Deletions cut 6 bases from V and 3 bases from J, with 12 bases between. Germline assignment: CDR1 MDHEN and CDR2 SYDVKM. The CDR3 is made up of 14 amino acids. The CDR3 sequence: CASSWQGLGNTIYF. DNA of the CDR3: TGTGCCAGCAGCTGGCAGGGCCTTGGAAACACCATATATTTT.

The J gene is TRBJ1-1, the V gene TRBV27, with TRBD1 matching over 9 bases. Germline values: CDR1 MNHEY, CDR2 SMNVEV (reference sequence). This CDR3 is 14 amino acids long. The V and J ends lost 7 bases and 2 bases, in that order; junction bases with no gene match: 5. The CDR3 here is CASKHRGHNTEAFF. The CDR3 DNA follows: TGTGCCAGCAAACACAGGGGGCACAACACTGAAGCTTTCTTT.

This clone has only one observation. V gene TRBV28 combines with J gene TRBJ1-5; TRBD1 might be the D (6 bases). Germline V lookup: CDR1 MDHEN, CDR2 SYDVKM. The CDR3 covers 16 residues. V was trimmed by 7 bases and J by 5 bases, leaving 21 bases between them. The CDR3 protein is CASTTDSNGPYQPQHF. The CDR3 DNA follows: TGTGCCAGCACTACGGACAGCAACGGACCCTATCAGCCCCAGCATTTT.

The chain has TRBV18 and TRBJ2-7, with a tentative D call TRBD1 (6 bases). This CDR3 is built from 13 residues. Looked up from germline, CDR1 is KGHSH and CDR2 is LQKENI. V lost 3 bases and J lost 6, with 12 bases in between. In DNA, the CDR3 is TGTGCCAGCTCACCCCGGGACAATTCCGAGCAGTACGTC. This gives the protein CASSPRDNSEQYV.

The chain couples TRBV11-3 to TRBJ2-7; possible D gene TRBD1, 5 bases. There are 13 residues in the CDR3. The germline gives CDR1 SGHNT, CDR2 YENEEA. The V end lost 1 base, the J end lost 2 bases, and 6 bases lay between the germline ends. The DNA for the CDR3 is TGTGCCAGCAGCTTAGGACAGACCTACGAGCAGTACTTC. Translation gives CASSLGQTYEQYF. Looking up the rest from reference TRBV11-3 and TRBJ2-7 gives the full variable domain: EAGVVQSPRYKIIEKKQPVAFWCNPISGHNTLYWYLQNLGQGPELLIRYENEEAVDDSQLPKDRFSAERLKGVDSTLKIQPAELGDSAVYLCASSLGQTYEQYFGPGTRLTVT.

Here the CDR3 DNA reads TGTGCCAGCAGTCAGTACCTTACAGGGGGCTCAGATACGCAGTATTTT. Its protein is CASSQYLTGGSDTQYF. The rearrangement links TRBV27 to TRBJ2-3; 9 bases agree with TRBD1. This CDR3 spans 16 amino acids. V trimming: 5 bases; J trimming: 4 bases; junction bases outside the gene matches: 10. In germline, CDR1 is MNHEY, CDR2 SMNVEV (reference sequence).

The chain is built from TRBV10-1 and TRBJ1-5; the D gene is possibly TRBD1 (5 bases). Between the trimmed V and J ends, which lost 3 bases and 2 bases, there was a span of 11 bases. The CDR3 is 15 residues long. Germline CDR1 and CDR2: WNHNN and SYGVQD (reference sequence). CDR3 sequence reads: CASSDGPGGNQPQHF. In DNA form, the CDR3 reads TGCGCCAGCAGTGATGGGCCGGGGGGCAATCAGCCCCAGCATTTT.

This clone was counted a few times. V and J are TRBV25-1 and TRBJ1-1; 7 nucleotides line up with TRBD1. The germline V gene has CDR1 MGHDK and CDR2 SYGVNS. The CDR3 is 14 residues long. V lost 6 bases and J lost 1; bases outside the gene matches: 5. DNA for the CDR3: TGTGCCAGCAGGTCGACAGGGACGAACACTGAAGCTTTCTTT. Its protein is CASRSTGTNTEAFF.

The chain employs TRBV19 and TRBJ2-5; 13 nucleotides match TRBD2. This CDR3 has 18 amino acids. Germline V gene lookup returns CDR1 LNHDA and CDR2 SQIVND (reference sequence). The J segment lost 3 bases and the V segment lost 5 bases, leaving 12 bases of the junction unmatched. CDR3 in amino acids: CASSPWTSGRGVEETQYF. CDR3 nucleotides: TGTGCCAGTAGTCCCTGGACTAGCGGGAGAGGGGTTGAAGAGACCCAGTACTTC.

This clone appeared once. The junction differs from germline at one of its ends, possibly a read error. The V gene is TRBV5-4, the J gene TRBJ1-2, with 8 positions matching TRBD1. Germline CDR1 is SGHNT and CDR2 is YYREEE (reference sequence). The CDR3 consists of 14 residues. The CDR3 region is CASNLPGQVYGYTF. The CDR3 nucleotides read TGTGCCAGCAACTTGCCGGGACAGGTGTATGGCTACACCTTC.

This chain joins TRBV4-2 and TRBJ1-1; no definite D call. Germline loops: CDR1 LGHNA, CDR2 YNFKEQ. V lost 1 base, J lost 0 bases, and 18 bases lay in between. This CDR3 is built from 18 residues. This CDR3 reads CASSQAPLRARLNTEAFF. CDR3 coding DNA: TGTGCCAGCAGCCAAGCCCCCCTGCGGGCACGGCTGAACACTGAAGCTTTCTTT.

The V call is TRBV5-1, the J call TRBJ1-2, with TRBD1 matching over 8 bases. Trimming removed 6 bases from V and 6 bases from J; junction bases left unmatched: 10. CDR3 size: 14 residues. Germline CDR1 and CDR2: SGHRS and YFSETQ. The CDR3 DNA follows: TGCGCCAGCAACTCTCAGACAGGGGCCGATGGCTACACCTTC. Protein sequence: CASNSQTGADGYTF.

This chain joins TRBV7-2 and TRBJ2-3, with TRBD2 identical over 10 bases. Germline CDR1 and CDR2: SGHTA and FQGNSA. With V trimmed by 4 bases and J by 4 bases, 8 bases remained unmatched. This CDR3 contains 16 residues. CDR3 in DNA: TGTGCCAGCAGCTCTAGCGGGAGCCAAGGGGCAGATACGCAGTATTTT. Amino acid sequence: CASSSSGSQGADTQYF.

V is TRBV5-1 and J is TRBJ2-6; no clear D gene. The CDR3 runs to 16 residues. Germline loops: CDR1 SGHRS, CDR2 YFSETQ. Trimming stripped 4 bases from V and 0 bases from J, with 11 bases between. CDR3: CASSPNLHSGANVLTF. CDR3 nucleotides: TGCGCCAGCAGCCCTAATCTGCACTCTGGGGCCAACGTCCTGACTTTC. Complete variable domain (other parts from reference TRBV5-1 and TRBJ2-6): KAGVTQTPRYLIKTRGQQVTLSCSPISGHRSVSWYQQTPGQGLQFLFEYFSETQRNKGNFPGRFSGRQFSNSRSEMNVSTLELGDSALYLCASSPNLHSGANVLTFGAGSRLTVL.